What follows are 3 T cell receptor beta chains derived from one specimen sequenced in a study of T cell responses to AZD1222 COVID-19 vaccine. Measured with immunoSEQ multiplex PCR; TCRdb has only the in-frame clones, and not every one. This table has approximately 110,000 clones, around nine tenths appearing once. Sequencing used peripheral blood, obtained 28 days after the second AZD1222 dose. These TCRs come from an adult who received the AZD1222 COVID-19 vaccine.

The V call is TRBV9, the J call TRBJ1-3; maybe TRBD1 (5 bases). The V end was cut by 2 bases, the J end by 3 bases, with 9 bases between. Per germline, CDR1 SGDLS and CDR2 YYNGEE. There are 14 residues in the CDR3. CDR3 in DNA: TGTGCCAGCAGCGTGAGGGGTATTGGAAACACCATATATTTT. It encodes CASSVRGIGNTIYF.

The rearrangement uses TRBV7-8 and TRBJ2-7, with 7 bases that match TRBD1. The trim removed 5 bases at V and 3 bases at J, leaving 10 bases unmatched. CDR3 length: 15 amino acids. CDR1 SGHVS and CDR2 FQNEAQ come from the germline V gene. The CDR3 protein is CASSITTGNLYEQYF. CDR3 coding DNA: TGTGCCAGCAGCATAACGACAGGGAACCTCTACGAGCAGTACTTC.

The chain uses TRBV28 and TRBJ2-4; D gene unclear. The CDR3 totals 16 residues. CDR1 and CDR2 from the germline V gene are MDHEN and SYDVKM. The germline V and J ends were trimmed by 6 bases and 3 bases, with 18 bases remaining between them. CDR3 DNA sequence: TGTGCCAGCAGCCCAGGAGCCCGGGCAGGCAAAAACATTCAGTACTTC. Protein product: CASSPGARAGKNIQYF.